This is a list of T cell receptor beta chains from one sample in a study of cytomegalovirus exposure and HLA in healthy donors. TCRdb's table, derived via immunoSEQ multiplex PCR, lists solely in-frame clones and lacks some. This sample has roughly 200,000 clones, with 70% to 85% found just once. Sequenced sample: PBMCs. The receptors were sampled from a woman younger than 45 in good health and CMV-seropositive. CDR3s include the opening cysteine and the closing phenylalanine or tryptophan. A D gene is named only where the DNA matches it firmly. Clone size appears in some rows only: once, few, many, or a class for an expanded clone.

TRBD1,13,TRBJ2-1,TRBV27,.,TGTGCCAGCAGTTTGACAGGGGGCTTTGGGCAGTTCTTC,CASSLTGGFGQFF
TRBD1,15,TRBJ1-4,TRBV7-6,.,TGTGCCAGCACCGTCCGGGACAGTCCTAATGAAAAACTGTTTTTT,CASTVRDSPNEKLFF
TRBD1,15,TRBJ1-4,TRBV5-6,once,TGTGCCAGCAACCAGGGGGGTCTGCGTGGGGAAAAACTGTTTTTT,CASNQGGLRGEKLFF
.,13,TRBJ2-4,TRBV6-1,.,TGTGCCAGCAGGACCCCCGGGAAAAACATTCAGTACTTC,CASRTPGKNIQYF
.,12,TRBJ1-5,TRBV19,.,TGTGCCAGTAGTCAGGGCAATCAGCCCCAGCATTTT,CASSQGNQPQHF
TRBD1,14,TRBJ2-5,TRBV19,few,TGTGCCAGTAGCCGGGGACAGGGGGTTCAGACCCAGTACTTC,CASSRGQGVQTQYF
.,12,TRBJ1-1,TRBV4-3,.,TGCGCCAGCAGCCAAGGAAGGGGTGAAGCTTTCTTT,CASSQGRGEAFF
TRBD2,18,TRBJ2-1,TRBV7-7,.,TGTGCCAGCAGCTTAGGGGGTCCAGCGGGGAGCTCCTACAATGAGCAGTTCTTC,CASSLGGPAGSSYNEQFF
.,16,TRBJ1-1,TRBV7-6,.,TGTGCCAGCAGCTTACGTGGGGGGGAGGACAACACTGAAGCTTTCTTT,CASSLRGGEDNTEAFF
.,15,TRBJ1-1,TRBV6-5,few,TGTGCCAGCAGTCCCCGGACAGCCTTAGGGACTGAAGCTTTCTTT,CASSPRTALGTEAFF
TRBD2,15,TRBJ2-3,TRBV6-5,.,TGTGCCAGCACCCGACTAGCGGGAGGCACAGATACGCAGTATTTT,CASTRLAGGTDTQYF
.,15,TRBJ2-2,TRBV4-3,few,TGCGCCAGCAGCCAAGATGAACAGGGCACCGGGGAGCTGTTTTTT,CASSQDEQGTGELFF
.,17,TRBJ2-1,TRBV25-1,.,TGTGCCAGCAGTGAAATCACTCGGCTGGGCCGCAACAATGAGCAGTTCTTC,CASSEITRLGRNNEQFF
.,16,TRBJ2-3,TRBV5-1,.,TGCGCCAGCAGCTTCGGAGTGAGGGAGGGCACAGATACGCAGTATTTT,CASSFGVREGTDTQYF
TRBD1,13,TRBJ1-2,TRBV6-5,.,TGTGCCAGCAGTTACGAGGGGGCAAGTGGCTACACCTTC,CASSYEGASGYTF
.,16,TRBJ2-3,TRBV10-3,.,TGTGCCATCAGTGAGTCCCGAGGAGCAGTCGCAGATACGCAGTATTTT,CAISESRGAVADTQYF
TRBD1,13,TRBJ2-7,TRBV30,.,TGTGCCTGGATCGACAGGGCCTCCTACGAGCAGTACTTC,CAWIDRASYEQYF
.,16,TRBJ1-1,TRBV7-2,.,TGTGCCAGCAGCTCCCCCCTGTACAGGGACAACACTGAAGCTTTCTTT,CASSSPLYRDNTEAFF
TRBD2,14,TRBJ2-7,TRBV19,.,TGTGCCAGTACAAAAAGCGGGAGATCCTACGAGCAGTACTTC,CASTKSGRSYEQYF
.,13,TRBJ1-1,TRBV7-2,.,TGTGCCAGCAGCTTAGTTACGGACACTGAAGCTTTCTTT,CASSLVTDTEAFF
.,14,TRBJ1-2,TRBV5-1,few,TGCGCCAGCAGCTTGGGTGACAGGAACTATGGCTACACCTTC,CASSLGDRNYGYTF
TRBD2,15,TRBJ2-3,TRBV5-5,.,TGTGCCAGCAGCCGCCGGGGGGATAGCACAGATACGCAGTATTTT,CASSRRGDSTDTQYF
TRBD1,15,TRBJ2-7,TRBV18,.,TGTGCCAGCTCACCAGGTGGGACAGGGGTTGGCGAGCAGTACTTC,CASSPGGTGVGEQYF
TRBD1,12,TRBJ1-2,TRBV30,.,TGTGCCTGGAGTGCGACAGGGGACGGCTACACCTTC,CAWSATGDGYTF
TRBD2,15,TRBJ2-4,TRBV7-2,.,TGTGCCAGCACCTTAGCGGGAGCGGCCAAAAACATTCAGTACTTC,CASTLAGAAKNIQYF
.,11,TRBJ2-7,TRBV6-5,.,TGTGCCAGCAGTCGGGACTACGAGCAGTACTTC,CASSRDYEQYF
TRBD1,15,TRBJ1-2,TRBV19,.,TGTGCCAGTAGGCTCACAGGGGGCGCGTCCTATGGCTACACCTTC,CASRLTGGASYGYTF
.,16,TRBJ2-1,TRBV18,.,TGTGCCAGCTCACCATCGTCAGCGGGTAACTACAATGAGCAGTTCTTC,CASSPSSAGNYNEQFF
.,15,TRBJ2-7,TRBV28,.,TGTGCCAGCAGTTTATGGGGAGGAGGCGGAGACGAGCAGTACTTC,CASSLWGGGGDEQYF
TRBD2,16,TRBJ2-5,TRBV9,once,TGTGCCAGCAGCGTAGGTAGCGGGGGGGCCGGGGAGACCCAGTACTTC,CASSVGSGGAGETQYF